The 27 T cell receptor beta chains reported below all come from one sample, sequenced in a study of OX40 agonist ivuxolimab in advanced cancers. Assay: immunoSEQ multiplex PCR; the TCRdb copy retains only in-frame clones and omits some. The table has 30,000 or so clones, roughly 86% seen once. The specimen was CD4+ or CD8+ T cells sorted from blood, collected in a trial of the OX40 agonist ivuxolimab. The receptors here all came from an adult with an advanced solid tumor such as melanoma, head and neck, liver or kidney cancer.

The chain couples TRBV5-1 to TRBJ2-5; TRBD1 is a possible D gene (5 bases). The germline V gene encodes CDR1 SGHRS and CDR2 YFSETQ. V dropped 6 bases and J dropped 4 bases, with 16 bases sitting between them. The CDR3 spans 14 residues. Written as DNA, the CDR3 is TGCGCCAGCACCCGAGACAGTTACGGAGAGACCCAGTACTTC. This translates into CASTRDSYGETQYF. Variable domain in full (rest from reference TRBV5-1 and TRBJ2-5): KAGVTQTPRYLIKTRGQQVTLSCSPISGHRSVSWYQQTPGQGLQFLFEYFSETQRNKGNFPGRFSGRQFSNSRSEMNVSTLELGDSALYLCASTRDSYGETQYFGPGTRLLVL.

This chain connects TRBV25-1 to TRBJ1-2, with TRBD1 matching over 7 bases. The CDR3 runs to 14 residues. V lost 4 bases and J lost 2; bases outside the gene matches: 4. In germline, CDR1 is MGHDK, CDR2 SYGVNS. CDR3 sequence reads: CASSGQGVNYGYTF. For the CDR3, the DNA is TGTGCCAGCAGTGGACAGGGAGTAAACTATGGCTACACCTTC.

This chain joins TRBV5-1 and TRBJ2-1, with TRBD2 as a possible D gene (6 bases). This CDR3 is 14 amino acids long. Per germline, CDR1 SGHRS and CDR2 YFSETQ. V was pared by 6 bases and J by 3 bases, with 13 bases between. The CDR3 nucleotides read TGCGCCAGCAACCTTGGAGGGAACTACAATGAGCAGTTCTTC. It translates to CASNLGGNYNEQFF.

This clone has more than one count but fewer than ten. The genes are TRBV28 and TRBJ1-5; 9 nucleotides agree with TRBD1. The CDR3 has 15 amino acids. The junction had 9 bases not matched to a gene; V was cut back by 6 bases and J by 6 bases. Looked up from germline, CDR1 is MDHEN and CDR2 is SYDVKM. The CDR3 loop reads CASSFSGQGSQPQHF. For the CDR3, the DNA is TGTGCCAGCAGCTTCTCGGGACAGGGTAGTCAGCCCCAGCATTTT.

By share, this clone counts as medium-sized (0.01 to 0.1%). The chain has TRBV4-1 and TRBJ2-2; D remains ambiguous. The germline V gene has CDR1 MGHRA and CDR2 YSYEKL. Between the trimmed V and J ends, which lost 10 bases and 6 bases, there was a span of 0 bases. The CDR3 contains 8 residues. The CDR3 DNA reads TGCGCCACCGGGGAGCTGTTTTTT. Amino acid sequence: CATGELFF.

This chain uses TRBV6-1 with TRBJ2-3; a weak D match, TRBD1 (6 bases). The ends were cut back, 2 bases at V and 4 bases at J, with 13 bases in the middle. The CDR3 consists of 15 residues. Germline V lookup: CDR1 MNHNS, CDR2 SASEGT. CDR3 DNA sequence: TGTGCCAGCAGTGAAACGTTCCCAGGGGCAGATACGCAGTATTTT. Its protein product is CASSETFPGADTQYF.

V and J are TRBV4-2 and TRBJ2-6, with 8 bases fitting TRBD1. V shed 2 bases, J shed 2 bases, and the junction held 17 bases outside the gene matches. CDR3 length: 21 amino acids. In germline, CDR1 is LGHNA, CDR2 YNFKEQ. CDR3 sequence: CASSQLEAWTGSSTGANVLTF. CDR3 sequence (DNA): TGTGCCAGCAGCCAATTAGAGGCTTGGACAGGGAGTTCCACTGGGGCCAACGTCCTGACTTTC.

Here the CDR3 DNA reads TGTGCCAGCAGTTTTACGGGATGGGAGACCCAGTACTTC. It yields the protein CASSFTGWETQYF. The chain carries TRBV27 and TRBJ2-5; TRBD2 might be the D (5 bases). V was shortened by 3 bases and J by 5 bases, with 10 bases between the two germline ends. This CDR3 contains 13 residues. Germline CDR1 reads MNHEY; CDR2 reads SMNVEV (reference sequence).

The chain's CDR3 is CASSQVRSGGLTGGKETQYF. The CDR3 region has the DNA TGTGCCAGCAGCCAAGTTCGGAGCGGGGGCCTGACGGGGGGAAAAGAGACCCAGTACTTC. The J gene is TRBJ2-5, the V gene TRBV4-2, with 8 bases fitting TRBD2. In germline, CDR1 is LGHNA, CDR2 YNFKEQ. Trimming at V came to 1 base and at J to 3 bases, leaving 19 bases not matched to a gene. This CDR3 has 20 residues.

This rearrangement joins TRBV7-9 to TRBJ2-2; TRBD2 matches 8 bases. After removal of 3 bases from V and 1 base from J, the junction contained 4 bases not matched to a gene. The germline V gene encodes CDR1 SEHNR and CDR2 FQNEAQ (reference sequence). The CDR3 has 16 residues. CDR3 in DNA: TGTGCCAGCAGCTTGAGAGCGGGGGTGAACACCGGGGAGCTGTTTTTT. Translation: CASSLRAGVNTGELFF.

The rearrangement joins TRBV4-3 to TRBJ1-1, with TRBD1 as a possible D gene (6 bases). CDR3 length: 15 amino acids. The V gene lost 0 bases and the J gene lost 0 bases, with 8 bases spanning the gap. Germline V gene sequence: CDR1 LGHNA, CDR2 YSLEER. The CDR3 DNA reads TGCGCCAGCAGCCAAGAGGAGGGGGTGAACACTGAAGCTTTCTTT. It is translated as CASSQEEGVNTEAFF.

This chain joins TRBV5-1 and TRBJ2-4; D call uncertain. This CDR3 has 15 amino acids. CDR1 is SGHRS and CDR2 is YFSETQ in the germline V gene. Trimming removed 2 bases at V and 0 bases at J, with 9 bases between. The CDR3 spells CASSFSGIAKNIQYF. Here the CDR3 DNA reads TGCGCCAGCAGCTTTTCCGGTATAGCCAAAAACATTCAGTACTTC.

This chain links TRBV7-9 with TRBJ2-5; D remains unclear. V was clipped by 5 bases and J by 0 bases, with 13 bases between them. This CDR3 has 15 residues. CDR1 SEHNR and CDR2 FQNEAQ come from the germline V gene (reference sequence). DNA of the CDR3: TGTGCCAGCAGCCCCAAATGGGCTCACCAAGAGACCCAGTACTTC. Residues: CASSPKWAHQETQYF.

This chain joins TRBV5-3 and TRBJ1-5, with a weak D call TRBD1 (5 bases). TRBV5-3 is an open reading frame, and its role is uncertain. The germline V and J ends were trimmed by 6 bases and 3 bases, with 19 bases remaining between them. The CDR3 consists of 16 residues. In DNA, the CDR3 is TGTGCCAGAATAAGCGACGGGGGACTCGACAATCAGCCCCAGCATTTT. Protein sequence: CARISDGGLDNQPQHF.

DNA of the CDR3: TGCAGCGTTGAGTTGAGTTCGGGTCAGGCCCTCCAAGAGACCCAGTACTTC. Translation: CSVELSSGQALQETQYF. The chain combines TRBV29-1 with TRBJ2-5, with unresolved D. The V end was cut by 3 bases, the J end by 1 base, with 21 bases between. CDR3 size: 17 residues. Germline CDR1 and CDR2: SQVTM and ANQGSEA.

A single count supports this clone. V usage is TRBV27 and J usage is TRBJ1-5; D unresolved. Trimming cost V 0 bases and J 3 bases, with 9 bases left between them. CDR3 size: 15 residues. The germline gives CDR1 MNHEY, CDR2 SMNVEV (reference sequence). The CDR3 DNA follows: TGTGCCAGCAGTTTATCTGCCAGTACCAATCAGCCCCAGCATTTT. Encoded protein: CASSLSASTNQPQHF.

This chain uses TRBV7-2 with TRBJ2-7; 8 positions match TRBD2. The V segment lost 6 bases and the J segment 3 bases; nucleotides outside the gene matches: 13. The germline gives CDR1 SGHTA, CDR2 FQGNSA. The CDR3 covers 16 residues. The CDR3 DNA reads as TGTGCCAGCAGTGTTAGAGGAGGCGGGAGGCTCTACGAGCAGTACTTC. Protein sequence: CASSVRGGGRLYEQYF.

This chain joins TRBV27 and TRBJ2-2; D may be TRBD2 (5 bases). The CDR3 has 13 amino acids. Germline V gives CDR1 MNHEY, CDR2 SMNVEV (reference sequence). V lost 5 bases and J 6 bases, leaving 10 bases between the germline ends. The CDR3 DNA is TGTGCCAGCAGTCCCGGGGTAGCCGGGGAGCTGTTTTTT. Protein product: CASSPGVAGELFF.

This clone showed up just once. The chain employs TRBV27 and TRBJ2-3, with D perhaps given as TRBD1 or TRBD2 (5 bases each). This CDR3 has 12 amino acids. Germline V CDR1 and CDR2: MNHEY, SMNVEV (reference sequence). V lost 2 bases to trimming and J lost 6 bases, with 6 bases between them. The CDR3: CASSLEGDTQYF. The CDR3 bases are TGTGCCAGCAGTTTAGAGGGGGATACGCAGTATTTT.

The gene calls are TRBV10-1 and TRBJ1-5, with D unclear. V was cut by 7 bases and J by 0 bases, with 7 bases left in between. The CDR3 sequence is 13 residues long. Per the germline V gene, CDR1 is WNHNN and CDR2 is SYGVQD (reference sequence). CDR3 amino acids: CASIGPSNQPQHF. For the CDR3, the DNA is TGCGCCAGCATTGGACCTAGCAATCAGCCCCAGCATTTT.

A few counts support this clone. V is TRBV11-2 and J is TRBJ2-3; D gene unclear. The germline V and J ends were trimmed by 5 bases and 4 bases, with 19 bases remaining between them. The germline V gene has CDR1 SGHAT and CDR2 FQNNGV. The CDR3 sequence is 16 residues long. CDR3 protein: CASSHPWALGADTQYF. CDR3 sequence (DNA): TGTGCCAGCAGCCACCCCTGGGCCCTAGGAGCAGATACGCAGTATTTT.

The chain employs TRBV5-6 and TRBJ2-3; D is unresolved. The CDR3 runs 11 residues. The V gene lost 4 bases and the J gene lost 2 bases, with 2 bases spanning the gap. From germline, CDR1 is SGHDT and CDR2 YYEEEE. CDR3 nucleotide sequence: TGTGCCAGCAGCCACACAGATACGCAGTATTTT. Its protein is CASSHTDTQYF.

This chain links TRBV6-5 with TRBJ1-2; no firm D call. The CDR3 is made up of 12 amino acids. V dropped 6 bases and J dropped 6 bases, with 11 bases sitting between them. Per germline, CDR1 MNHEY and CDR2 SVGAGI. The CDR3 protein is CASRWGSHGYTF. CDR3 DNA sequence: TGTGCCAGCAGATGGGGTTCCCATGGCTACACCTTC.

This clone has more than one count but fewer than ten. The J gene is TRBJ2-7, the V gene TRBV4-1; tentative D call: TRBD1 (6 bases). Trimming stripped 3 bases from V and 7 bases from J, with 19 bases between. The CDR3 is made up of 15 amino acids. Germline loops: CDR1 MGHRA, CDR2 YSYEKL. Here the CDR3 DNA reads TGCGCCAGCAGCCACCCAGGGGCCTTCGTCGGGGAGCAGTACTTC. It codes for CASSHPGAFVGEQYF.

The chain recombines TRBV5-1 with TRBJ1-2; no definite D call. This CDR3 is built from 12 residues. Germline V gene sequence: CDR1 SGHRS, CDR2 YFSETQ. Trimming removed 0 bases at V and 4 bases at J, with 4 bases between. CDR3 nucleotides: TGCGCCAGCAGCTTGGGGATCTATGGCTACACCTTC. It codes for CASSLGIYGYTF.

The chain couples TRBV10-3 to TRBJ2-7, with 9 bases aligning to TRBD1. The V segment lost 4 bases and the J segment 5 bases; nucleotides outside the gene matches: 3. Per germline, CDR1 ENHRY and CDR2 SYGVKD. This CDR3 is built from 13 residues. The CDR3: CAISGTGAHEQYF. As DNA, the CDR3 is TGTGCCATCAGTGGGACAGGGGCCCACGAGCAGTACTTC.

The chain combines TRBV5-4 with TRBJ2-7; no clear D. This CDR3 has 13 residues. Germline V CDR1 and CDR2: SGHNT, YYREEE (reference sequence). V was clipped by 0 bases and J by 0 bases, with 4 bases between them. The CDR3 spells CASSLGSSYEQYF. CDR3 bases: TGTGCCAGCAGCTTGGGTTCCTCCTACGAGCAGTACTTC.